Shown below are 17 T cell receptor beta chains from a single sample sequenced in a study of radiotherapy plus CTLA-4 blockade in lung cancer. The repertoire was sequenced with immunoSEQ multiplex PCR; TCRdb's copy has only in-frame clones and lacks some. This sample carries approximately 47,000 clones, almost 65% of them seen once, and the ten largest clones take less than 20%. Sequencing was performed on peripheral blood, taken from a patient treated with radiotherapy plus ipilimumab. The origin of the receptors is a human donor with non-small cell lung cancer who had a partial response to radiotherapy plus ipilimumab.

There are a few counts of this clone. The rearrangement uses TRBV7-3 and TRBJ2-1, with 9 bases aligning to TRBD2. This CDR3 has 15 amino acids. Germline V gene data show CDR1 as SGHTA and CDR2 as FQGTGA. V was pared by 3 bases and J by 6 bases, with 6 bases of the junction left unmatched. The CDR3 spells CASSLRLAGINEQFF. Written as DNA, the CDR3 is TGTGCCAGCAGCTTGCGGCTAGCGGGGATCAATGAGCAGTTCTTC.

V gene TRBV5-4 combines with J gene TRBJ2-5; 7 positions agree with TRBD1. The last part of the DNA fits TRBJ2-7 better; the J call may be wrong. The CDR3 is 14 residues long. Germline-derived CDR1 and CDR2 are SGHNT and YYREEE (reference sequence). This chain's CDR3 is CASSLTGSSYEQYF. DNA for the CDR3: TGTGCCAGCAGCCTGACAGGGTCATCCTACGAGCAGTACTTC.

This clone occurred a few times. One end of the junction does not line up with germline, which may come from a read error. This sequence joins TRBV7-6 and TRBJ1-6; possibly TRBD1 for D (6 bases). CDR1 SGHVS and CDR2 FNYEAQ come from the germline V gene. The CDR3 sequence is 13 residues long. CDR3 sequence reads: CASSSGVGSPLHF. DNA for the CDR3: TGTGCTAGCAGCTCAGGGGTAGGATCACCCCTCCACTTT.

The CDR3 sequence: CASSLGWDGGMKAFF. CDR3 nucleotide sequence: TGTGCCAGCAGCTTAGGGTGGGACGGGGGGATGAAAGCTTTCTTT. This rearrangement joins TRBV7-2 to TRBJ1-1; D is perhaps TRBD1 (5 bases). The CDR3 spans 15 residues. V was trimmed by 1 base and J by 9 bases, leaving 18 bases between them. Germline values: CDR1 SGHTA, CDR2 FQGNSA.

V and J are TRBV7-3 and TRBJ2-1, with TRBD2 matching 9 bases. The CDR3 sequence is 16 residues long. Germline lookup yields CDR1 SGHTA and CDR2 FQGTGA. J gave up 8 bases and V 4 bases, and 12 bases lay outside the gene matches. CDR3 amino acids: CASSSSLGGGADEQFF. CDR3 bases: TGTGCCAGCAGCTCCAGTTTGGGCGGGGGGGCCGATGAGCAGTTCTTC.

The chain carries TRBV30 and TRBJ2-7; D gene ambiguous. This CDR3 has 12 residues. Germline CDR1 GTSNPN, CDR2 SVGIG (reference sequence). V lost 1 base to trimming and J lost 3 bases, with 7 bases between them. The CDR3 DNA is TGTGCCTGGAGTGAGAACAGCTACGAGCAGTACTTC. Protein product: CAWSENSYEQYF.

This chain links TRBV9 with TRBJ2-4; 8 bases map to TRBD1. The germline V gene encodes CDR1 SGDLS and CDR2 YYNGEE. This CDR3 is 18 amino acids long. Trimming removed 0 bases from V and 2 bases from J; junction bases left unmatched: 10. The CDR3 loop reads CASSVVPHGQGTKNIQYF. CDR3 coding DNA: TGTGCCAGCAGCGTAGTACCTCACGGACAGGGTACCAAAAACATTCAGTACTTC.

CDR3 nucleotide sequence: TGTGCCACCAGCAGGGACAGGGGCTCCTACGAGCAGTACTTC. Its translation is CATSRDRGSYEQYF. The chain recombines TRBV15 with TRBJ2-7; 9 positions agree with TRBD1. V lost 3 bases, J lost 0 bases, and 0 bases stayed unmatched. This CDR3 is built from 14 residues. Germline V gene data show CDR1 as LNHNV and CDR2 as YYDKDF (reference sequence). Full variable domain (outside the CDR3, taken from reference TRBV15 and TRBJ2-7): DAMVIQNPRYQVTQFGKPVTLSCSQTLNHNVMYWYQQKSSQAPKLLFHYYDKDFNNEADTPDNFQSRRPNTSFCFLDIRSPGLGDTAMYLCATSRDRGSYEQYFGPGTRLTVT.

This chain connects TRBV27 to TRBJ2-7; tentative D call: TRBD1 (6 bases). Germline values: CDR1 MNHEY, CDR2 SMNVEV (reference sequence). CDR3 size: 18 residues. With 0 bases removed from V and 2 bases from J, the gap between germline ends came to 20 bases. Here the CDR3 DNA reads TGTGCCAGCAGTTTATCGATGGGGCCCGGGACACCCCCCTACGAGCAGTACTTC. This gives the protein CASSLSMGPGTPPYEQYF.

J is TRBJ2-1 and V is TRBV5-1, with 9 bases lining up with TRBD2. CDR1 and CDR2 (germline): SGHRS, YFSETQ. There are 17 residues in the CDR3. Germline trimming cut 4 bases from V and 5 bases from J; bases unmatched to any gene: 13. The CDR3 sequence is CASSPDAALAGDNEQFF. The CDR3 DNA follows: TGCGCCAGCAGCCCCGACGCGGCTTTAGCGGGAGACAATGAGCAGTTCTTC.

As DNA, the CDR3 is TGTGCCAGTAGTACCAACATGGGGGCGGGTGGGGCCAACGTCCTGACTTTC. This encodes CASSTNMGAGGANVLTF. The chain recombines TRBV19 with TRBJ2-6; weak D call: TRBD1 (6 bases). V lost 4 bases to trimming and J lost 3 bases, with 16 bases between them. Germline V CDR1 and CDR2: LNHDA, SQIVND (reference sequence). There are 17 residues in the CDR3.

The CDR3: CASSLDHTSQPQHF. CDR3 DNA sequence: TGTGCCAGCAGCTTAGACCATACAAGTCAGCCCCAGCATTTT. This sequence joins TRBV7-2 and TRBJ1-5; no reliable D call. The germline V gene encodes CDR1 SGHTA and CDR2 FQGNSA. This CDR3 comprises 14 residues. V lost 1 base and J 6 bases, leaving 10 bases between the germline ends.

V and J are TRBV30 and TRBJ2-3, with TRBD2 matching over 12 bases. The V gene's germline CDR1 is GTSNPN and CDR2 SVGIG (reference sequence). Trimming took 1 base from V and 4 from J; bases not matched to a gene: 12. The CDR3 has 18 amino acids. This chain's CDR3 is CAWSGYNKLAGGADTQYF. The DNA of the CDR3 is TGTGCCTGGAGTGGCTACAATAAACTAGCGGGAGGTGCAGATACGCAGTATTTT.

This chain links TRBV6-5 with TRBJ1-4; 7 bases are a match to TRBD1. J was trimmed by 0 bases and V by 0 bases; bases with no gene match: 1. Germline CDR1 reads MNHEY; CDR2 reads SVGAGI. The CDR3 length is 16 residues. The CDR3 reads CASSYSGTATNEKLFF. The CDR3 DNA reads TGTGCCAGCAGTTACTCAGGGACAGCAACTAATGAAAAACTGTTTTTT.

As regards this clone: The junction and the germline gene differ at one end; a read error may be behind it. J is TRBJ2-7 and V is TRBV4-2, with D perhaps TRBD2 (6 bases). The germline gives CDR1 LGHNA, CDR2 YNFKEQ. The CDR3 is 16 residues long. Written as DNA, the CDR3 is TGTGCCAGCAGCCAAGCCGGGGGAACAGCCTCCTACGAGCAGCACTTC. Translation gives CASSQAGGTASYEQHF.

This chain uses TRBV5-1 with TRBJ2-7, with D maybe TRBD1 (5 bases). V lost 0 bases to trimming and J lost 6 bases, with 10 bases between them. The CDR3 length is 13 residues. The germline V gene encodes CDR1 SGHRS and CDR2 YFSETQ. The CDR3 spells CASSLVGLGEQYF. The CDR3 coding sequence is TGCGCCAGCAGCTTGGTGGGGCTCGGCGAGCAGTACTTC.

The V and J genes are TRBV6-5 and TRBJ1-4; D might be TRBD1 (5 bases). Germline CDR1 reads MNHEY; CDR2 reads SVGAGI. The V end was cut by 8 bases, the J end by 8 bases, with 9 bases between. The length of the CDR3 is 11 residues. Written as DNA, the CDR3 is TGTGCCAGCGACAGTGGGGAAAAACTGTTTTTT. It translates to CASDSGEKLFF.